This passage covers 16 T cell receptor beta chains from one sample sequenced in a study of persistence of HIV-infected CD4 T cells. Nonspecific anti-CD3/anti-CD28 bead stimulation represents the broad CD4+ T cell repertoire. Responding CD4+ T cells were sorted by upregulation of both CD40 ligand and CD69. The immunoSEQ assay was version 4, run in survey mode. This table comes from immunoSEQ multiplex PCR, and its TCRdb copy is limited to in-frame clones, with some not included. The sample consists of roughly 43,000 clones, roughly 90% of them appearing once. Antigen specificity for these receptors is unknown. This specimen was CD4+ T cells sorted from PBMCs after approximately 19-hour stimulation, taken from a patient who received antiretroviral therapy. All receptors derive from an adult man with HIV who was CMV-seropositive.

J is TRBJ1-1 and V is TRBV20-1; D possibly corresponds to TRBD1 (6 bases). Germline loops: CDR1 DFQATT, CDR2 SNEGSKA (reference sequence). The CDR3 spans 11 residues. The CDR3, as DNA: TGCAGGGGGGGCCTGAACACTGAAGCTTTCTTT. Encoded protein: CRGGLNTEAFF.

CDR3 loop: CASRSSGQGPEQFF. CDR3 nucleotides: TGCGCCAGCAGATCCTCTGGACAGGGCCCTGAGCAGTTCTTC. The V call is TRBV10-2, the J call TRBJ2-1; TRBD1 matches at 8 bases. Germline lookup yields CDR1 WSHSY and CDR2 SAAADI. With 6 bases clipped from V and 9 bases from J, the junction kept 10 bases outside the gene matches. The CDR3 is made up of 14 amino acids.

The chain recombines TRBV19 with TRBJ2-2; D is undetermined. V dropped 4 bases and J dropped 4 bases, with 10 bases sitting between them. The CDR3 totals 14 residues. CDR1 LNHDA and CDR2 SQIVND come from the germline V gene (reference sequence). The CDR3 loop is CASSTGLFTGELFF. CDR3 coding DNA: TGTGCCAGTAGTACTGGGTTATTCACCGGGGAGCTGTTTTTT.

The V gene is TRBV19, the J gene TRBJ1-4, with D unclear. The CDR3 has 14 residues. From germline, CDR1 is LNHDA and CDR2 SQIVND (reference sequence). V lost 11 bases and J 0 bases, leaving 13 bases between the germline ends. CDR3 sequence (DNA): TGTGCCTCTCAGGACCGTGCAACTAATGAAAAACTGTTTTTT. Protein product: CASQDRATNEKLFF.

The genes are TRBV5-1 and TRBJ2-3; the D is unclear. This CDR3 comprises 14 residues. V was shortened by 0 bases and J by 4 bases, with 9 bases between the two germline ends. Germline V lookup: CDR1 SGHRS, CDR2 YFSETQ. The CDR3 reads CASSLALGPDTQYF. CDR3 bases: TGCGCCAGCAGCTTGGCCCTGGGCCCAGATACGCAGTATTTT.

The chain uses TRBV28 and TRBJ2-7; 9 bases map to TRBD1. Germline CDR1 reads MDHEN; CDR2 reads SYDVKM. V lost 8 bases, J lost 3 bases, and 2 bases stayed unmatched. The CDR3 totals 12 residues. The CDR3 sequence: CASGTGIYEQYF. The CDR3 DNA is TGTGCCAGCGGGACAGGGATCTACGAGCAGTACTTC.

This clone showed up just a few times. CDR3: CASSFVEDSPLHF. Here the CDR3 DNA reads TGTGCCAGCAGTTTTGTTGAAGATTCACCCCTCCACTTT. The chain combines TRBV28 with TRBJ1-6; D remains ambiguous. Germline lookup yields CDR1 MDHEN and CDR2 SYDVKM. The CDR3 length is 13 residues. V lost 3 bases, J lost 8 bases, and 8 bases lay in between.

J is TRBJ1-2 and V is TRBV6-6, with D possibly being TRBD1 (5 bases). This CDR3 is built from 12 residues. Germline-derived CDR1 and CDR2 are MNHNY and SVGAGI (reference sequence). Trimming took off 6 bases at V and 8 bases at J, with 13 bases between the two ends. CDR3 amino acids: CASRRGNEGYTF. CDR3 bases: TGTGCCAGCAGGAGGGGTAATGAGGGCTACACCTTC.

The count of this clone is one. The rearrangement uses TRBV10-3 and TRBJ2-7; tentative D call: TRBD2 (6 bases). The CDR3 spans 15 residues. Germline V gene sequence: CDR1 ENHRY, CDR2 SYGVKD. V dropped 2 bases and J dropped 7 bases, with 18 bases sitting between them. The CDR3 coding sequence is TGTGCCATCAGTGAGGACCCGGGACTCTCTGAAGAGCAGTACTTC. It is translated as CAISEDPGLSEEQYF.

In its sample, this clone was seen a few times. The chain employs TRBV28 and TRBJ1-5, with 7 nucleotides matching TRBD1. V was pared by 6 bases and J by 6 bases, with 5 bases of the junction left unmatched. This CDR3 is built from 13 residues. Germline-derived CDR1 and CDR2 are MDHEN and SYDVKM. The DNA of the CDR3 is TGTGCCAGCAGCGACAGGGATGGTCAGCCCCAGCATTTT. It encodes CASSDRDGQPQHF.

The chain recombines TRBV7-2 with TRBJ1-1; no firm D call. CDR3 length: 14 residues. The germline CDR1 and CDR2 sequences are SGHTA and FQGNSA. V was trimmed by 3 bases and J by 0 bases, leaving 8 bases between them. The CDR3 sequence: CASSFGVVNTEAFF. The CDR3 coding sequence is TGTGCCAGCAGCTTTGGGGTGGTGAACACTGAAGCTTTCTTT. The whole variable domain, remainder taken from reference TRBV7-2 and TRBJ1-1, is GAGVSQSPSNKVTEKGKDVELRCDPISGHTALYWYRQSLGQGLEFLIYFQGNSAPDKSGLPSDRFSAERTGGSVSTLTIQRTQQEDSAVYLCASSFGVVNTEAFFGQGTRLTVV.

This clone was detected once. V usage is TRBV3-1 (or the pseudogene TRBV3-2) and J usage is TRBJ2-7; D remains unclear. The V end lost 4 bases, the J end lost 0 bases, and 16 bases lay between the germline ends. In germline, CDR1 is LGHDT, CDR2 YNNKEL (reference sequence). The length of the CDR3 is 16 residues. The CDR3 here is CASSPSVRRDSYEQYF. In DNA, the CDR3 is TGTGCCAGCAGCCCCTCGGTCCGAAGGGACTCCTACGAGCAGTACTTC.

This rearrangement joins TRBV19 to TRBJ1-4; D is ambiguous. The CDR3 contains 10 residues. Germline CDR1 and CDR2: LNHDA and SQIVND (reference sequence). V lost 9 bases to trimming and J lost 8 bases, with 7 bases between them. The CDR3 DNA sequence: TGTGCCAGCGGGCGAGAAAAACTGTTTTTT. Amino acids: CASGREKLFF.

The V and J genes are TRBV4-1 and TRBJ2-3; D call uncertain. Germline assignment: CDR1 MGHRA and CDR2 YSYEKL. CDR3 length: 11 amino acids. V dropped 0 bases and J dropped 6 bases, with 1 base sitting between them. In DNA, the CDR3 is TGCGCCAGCAGCCAAGAGGATACGCAGTATTTT. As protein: CASSQEDTQYF.

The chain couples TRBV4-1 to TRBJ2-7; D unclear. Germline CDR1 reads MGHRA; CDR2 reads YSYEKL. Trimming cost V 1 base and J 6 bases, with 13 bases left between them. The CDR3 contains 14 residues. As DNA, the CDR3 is TGCGCCAGCAGCCAAGTCACAGCCCTTGGCGAGCAGTACTTC. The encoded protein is CASSQVTALGEQYF.

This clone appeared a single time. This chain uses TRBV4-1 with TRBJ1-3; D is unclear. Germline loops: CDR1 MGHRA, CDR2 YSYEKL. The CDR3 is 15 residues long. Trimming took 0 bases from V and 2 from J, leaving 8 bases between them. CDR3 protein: CASSQDLSAGNTIYF. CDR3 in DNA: TGCGCCAGCAGCCAAGATTTGTCAGCTGGAAACACCATATATTTT.